The next 26 T cell receptor beta chains were all read from a single sample in a study of OX40 agonist ivuxolimab in advanced cancers. Clones were read by immunoSEQ multiplex PCR, and TCRdb kept only the in-frame ones, dropping some. The sample consists of about 110,000 clones, 91% of them appearing once. The sequences come from CD4+ or CD8+ T cells sorted from blood, collected in a trial of the OX40 agonist ivuxolimab. These receptors were taken from an adult with an advanced solid tumor such as melanoma, head and neck, liver or kidney cancer.

The CDR3 spells CASSEALHLKLFF. Here the CDR3 DNA reads TGTGCCAGCAGTGAAGCCCTCCATCTAAAACTGTTTTTT. This sequence joins TRBV2 and TRBJ1-4; no clear D. V was clipped by 0 bases and J by 10 bases, with 9 bases between them. The CDR3 has 13 residues. Germline lookup yields CDR1 SNHLY and CDR2 FYNNEI.

The rearrangement links TRBV6-5 to TRBJ2-7; D may be TRBD1 (6 bases). The V and J ends lost 0 bases and 3 bases respectively, with 6 bases between them. The CDR3 is 13 amino acids. CDR1 MNHEY and CDR2 SVGAGI come from the germline V gene. The CDR3 region is CASSYSDSYEQYF. Here the CDR3 DNA reads TGTGCCAGCAGTTACTCGGACAGCTACGAGCAGTACTTC.

The chain is built from TRBV27 and TRBJ1-5; D unclear. Germline V gene data show CDR1 as MNHEY and CDR2 as SMNVEV (reference sequence). The CDR3 runs 14 residues. This CDR3 is CAVTGEYSNQPQHF. DNA of the CDR3: TGTGCGGTAACCGGAGAGTATAGCAATCAGCCCCAGCATTTT.

The rearrangement links TRBV11-2 to TRBJ1-3; D is perhaps TRBD1 (6 bases). Deletions cut 5 bases from V and 6 bases from J, with 11 bases between. The CDR3 loop spans 13 amino acids. Germline CDR1 reads SGHAT; CDR2 reads FQNNGV. This CDR3 is CASSTDRQNTIYF. CDR3 nucleotide sequence: TGTGCCAGCAGCACCGACAGGCAAAACACCATATATTTT.

This clone appeared a single time. This chain links TRBV6-1 with TRBJ1-3; no firm D call. CDR3 size: 14 residues. V dropped 6 bases and J dropped 0 bases, with 9 bases sitting between them. Germline V lookup: CDR1 MNHNS, CDR2 SASEGT. This CDR3 is CASSPVTSGNTIYF. The DNA for the CDR3 is TGTGCCAGCAGCCCTGTCACCTCTGGAAACACCATATATTTT.

The rearrangement joins TRBV7-9 to TRBJ2-5; 10 nucleotides agree with TRBD1. J gave up 3 bases and V 6 bases, and 7 bases lay outside the gene matches. CDR1 and CDR2 (germline): SEHNR, FQNEAQ (reference sequence). The CDR3 runs 15 residues. For the CDR3, the DNA is TGTGCCAGCAGTCGCTCCGGGACAGGGGAAGAGACCCAGTACTTC. The encoded protein is CASSRSGTGEETQYF.

CDR3 region: CASSVELAGPLQGETQYF. The CDR3 nucleotides read TGTGCCAGCAGCGTAGAGCTAGCGGGGCCTCTTCAGGGAGAGACCCAGTACTTC. The V gene is TRBV9, the J gene TRBJ2-5; TRBD2 matches at 9 bases. This CDR3 has 18 residues. CDR1 and CDR2 (germline): SGDLS, YYNGEE. The J segment lost 4 bases and the V segment lost 0 bases, leaving 13 bases of the junction unmatched.

Written as DNA, the CDR3 is TGTGCCAGCAGTGGACAGGGCCCCGAGCAGTACTTC. It codes for CASSGQGPEQYF. The chain uses TRBV28 and TRBJ2-7; 8 nucleotides line up with TRBD1. Germline CDR1 reads MDHEN; CDR2 reads SYDVKM. Trimming cost V 5 bases and J 6 bases; bases outside gene matches: 3. The CDR3 spans 12 residues.

The chain combines TRBV11-2 with TRBJ2-3, with D perhaps matching TRBD2 (7 bases). Germline CDR1 and CDR2: SGHAT and FQNNGV. Trimming cost V 5 bases and J 4 bases, with 19 bases left between them. The length of the CDR3 is 16 residues. The CDR3 DNA reads TGTGCCAGCAGCCCCGTCTGGGGGGGCGTCCCAGATACGCAGTATTTT. Protein sequence: CASSPVWGGVPDTQYF.

The rearrangement links TRBV7-9 to TRBJ1-2; D perhaps matches TRBD1 (6 bases). The CDR3 spans 13 residues. Trimming left V 5 bases short and J 8 bases short, with 15 bases between. Germline V gives CDR1 SEHNR, CDR2 FQNEAQ (reference sequence). The CDR3 loop is CASSPSGGLGYTF. Here the CDR3 DNA reads TGTGCCAGCAGCCCATCCGGGGGGCTCGGCTACACCTTC. The whole variable domain, remainder taken from reference TRBV7-9 and TRBJ1-2, is DTGVSQNPRHKITKRGQNVTFRCDPISEHNRLYWYRQTLGQGPEFLTYFQNEAQLEKSRLLSDRFSAERPKGSFSTLEIQRTEQGDSAMYLCASSPSGGLGYTFGSGTRLTVV.

J is TRBJ2-3 and V is TRBV5-1; D is perhaps TRBD2 (5 bases). V was cut by 3 bases and J by 6 bases, with 11 bases left in between. Germline V lookup: CDR1 SGHRS, CDR2 YFSETQ. The CDR3 is made up of 13 amino acids. The CDR3 nucleotides read TGCGCCAGCAGCTCGGCGGGTGGGGATACGCAGTATTTT. This translates into CASSSAGGDTQYF.

The V gene is TRBV2, the J gene TRBJ1-2; D not resolved. The CDR3 has 16 amino acids. Germline V CDR1 and CDR2: SNHLY, FYNNEI. V was trimmed by 1 base and J by 2 bases, leaving 14 bases between them. In nucleotides, the CDR3 is TGTGCCAGCAGTGAAGGCTTTCACCGGACGAACTATGGCTACACCTTC. Translated: CASSEGFHRTNYGYTF.

The J gene is TRBJ1-2, the V gene TRBV6-1; D gene ambiguous. V lost 2 bases, J lost 2 bases, and 3 bases lay in between. The germline V gene encodes CDR1 MNHNS and CDR2 SASEGT. The CDR3 has 12 amino acids. The CDR3 sequence is CASSEQNYGYTF. The CDR3 nucleotides are TGTGCCAGCAGTGAACAGAACTATGGCTACACCTTC.

The genes are TRBV6-1 and TRBJ1-4; no definite D call. The CDR3 is 15 residues long. V gave up 1 base and J gave up 4 bases, with 10 bases separating them. Germline V gene sequence: CDR1 MNHNS, CDR2 SASEGT. In DNA form, the CDR3 reads TGTGCCAGCAGTGAAGGCGGGTACTTTAATGAAAAACTGTTTTTT. Protein sequence: CASSEGGYFNEKLFF.

CDR3 in DNA: TGTGCCAGCAGCGTAGTGGCCACGAACACCGGGGAGCTGTTTTTT. Protein product: CASSVVATNTGELFF. The V call is TRBV9, the J call TRBJ2-2; D is unresolved. Germline V gene data show CDR1 as SGDLS and CDR2 as YYNGEE. This CDR3 has 15 amino acids. The germline V and J ends were trimmed by 0 bases and 0 bases, with 6 bases remaining between them.

This clone showed up just once. The chain carries TRBV10-3 and TRBJ1-1; D perhaps matches TRBD1 (6 bases). CDR3 length equals 12 residues. V was cut by 10 bases and J by 6 bases, with 15 bases left in between. Germline CDR1 is ENHRY and CDR2 is SYGVKD. The CDR3 sequence: CATTQGRPEAFF. In DNA, the CDR3 is TGTGCCACAACACAGGGACGCCCTGAAGCTTTCTTT.

The rearrangement joins TRBV6-6 to TRBJ2-7, with 11 bases fitting TRBD2. This CDR3 region has 15 residues. The junction had 6 bases not matched to a gene; V was cut back by 4 bases and J by 4 bases. CDR1 and CDR2 from the germline V gene are MNHNY and SVGAGI (reference sequence). CDR3 in amino acids: CASSSTGTSGYEQYF. DNA for the CDR3: TGTGCCAGCAGTTCCACCGGGACTAGCGGTTACGAGCAGTACTTC.

The chain is built from TRBV6-5 and TRBJ1-1, with 7 bases matching TRBD1. V lost 7 bases, J lost 6 bases, and 8 bases stayed unmatched. The CDR3 sequence is 13 residues long. Germline-derived CDR1 and CDR2 are MNHEY and SVGAGI. CDR3 protein: CASNWDRGAEAFF. DNA of the CDR3: TGTGCCAGCAACTGGGACAGAGGTGCTGAAGCTTTCTTT.

This clone appeared a few times. The V gene is TRBV5-6, the J gene TRBJ2-2; D remains ambiguous. CDR3 size: 13 residues. Trimming stripped 0 bases from V and 7 bases from J, with 7 bases between. Germline V lookup: CDR1 SGHDT, CDR2 YYEEEE. The CDR3 spells CASSLVGNGELFF. CDR3 coding DNA: TGTGCCAGCAGCTTGGTGGGGAACGGGGAGCTGTTTTTT.

V usage is TRBV11-2 and J usage is TRBJ2-1; 10 bases are shared with TRBD1. V shed 5 bases, J shed 3 bases, and the junction held 4 bases outside the gene matches. The CDR3 has 15 amino acids. CDR1 and CDR2 (germline): SGHAT, FQNNGV. CDR3 in DNA: TGTGCCAGCAGCCCCGGACAGGGGGGCTACAATGAGCAGTTCTTC. It translates to CASSPGQGGYNEQFF.

CDR3 DNA: TGTGCCAGCAGTCTAAACACCCTAGCGGGAGGGCTTGGGGAGACCCAGTACTTC. It codes for CASSLNTLAGGLGETQYF. This sequence joins TRBV27 and TRBJ2-5; 12 positions match TRBD2. The V gene end was trimmed by 5 bases and the J gene end by 5 bases; junction bases not matched to a gene: 15. The CDR3 runs to 18 residues. Germline CDR1 MNHEY, CDR2 SMNVEV (reference sequence).

CDR3 region: CASSVGLAGYNEQFF. The CDR3 region has the DNA TGTGCCAGCAGCGTAGGACTAGCGGGATACAATGAGCAGTTCTTC. V usage is TRBV9 and J usage is TRBJ2-1; 11 nucleotides agree with TRBD2. The V and J ends lost 0 bases and 4 bases, in that order; junction bases with no gene match: 0. The CDR3 sequence is 15 residues long. The V gene's germline CDR1 is SGDLS and CDR2 YYNGEE.

CDR3: CASSVVAGGDSPLHF. The CDR3, as DNA: TGTGCCAGCAGCGTAGTTGCAGGTGGGGATTCACCCCTCCACTTT. This chain uses TRBV9 with TRBJ1-6; D gene uncertain. There are 15 residues in the CDR3. V was pared by 0 bases and J by 8 bases, with 12 bases between. Germline values: CDR1 SGDLS, CDR2 YYNGEE.

The chain employs TRBV21-1 and TRBJ1-3. TRBV21-1 is a pseudogene. The CDR3 extends over 15 amino acids. The CDR3 loop is CASSKAEGTGNTIYF. Here the CDR3 DNA reads TGTGCCAGCAGCAAAGCTGAAGGGACTGGAAACACCATATATTTT.

This chain connects TRBV19 to TRBJ2-1; 7 bases are shared with TRBD1. V shed 3 bases and J 9 bases; nucleotides not matched to a gene: 11. This CDR3 has 15 amino acids. CDR1 is LNHDA and CDR2 is SQIVND in the germline V gene (reference sequence). CDR3 protein: CASSMGRGWLSEQFF. As DNA, the CDR3 is TGTGCCAGTAGTATGGGCAGGGGGTGGTTGAGTGAGCAGTTCTTC.

The rearrangement uses TRBV7-9 and TRBJ2-7; 7 bases agree with TRBD1. The CDR3 sequence is 12 residues long. With 2 bases clipped from V and 7 bases from J, the junction kept 2 bases outside the gene matches. Germline loops: CDR1 SEHNR, CDR2 FQNEAQ (reference sequence). The CDR3 loop is CASSLQDREQYF. CDR3 in DNA: TGTGCCAGCAGCTTACAGGACAGGGAGCAGTACTTC.